The rows below give T cell receptor beta chains drawn from one sample of a study of blood T cell repertoires in COVID-19. Sequencing used immunoSEQ multiplex PCR; TCRdb keeps in-frame clones, though not all of them. Seen here are some 74,000 clones, roughly 83% observed once, and the top ten hold approximately 40%. Sample: peripheral blood. These TCRs come from a man older than 75 with acute or convalescent COVID-19. Both conserved end residues are part of each CDR3.

CDR3	V	J
CSVGASYGYTF	TRBV29-1	TRBJ1-2
CASSPGHEVNYGYTF	TRBV18	TRBJ1-2
CASSPVRNQPQHF	TRBV27	TRBJ1-5
CASSPRQGGQETQYF	TRBV18	TRBJ2-5
CATSDFRRTGSRDTQYF	TRBV24-1	TRBJ2-3
CASSPSLGELFF	TRBV28	TRBJ2-2
CASSSLDRAGYGYTF	TRBV6-5	TRBJ1-2
CATRAAAGGEETQYF	TRBV24-1	TRBJ2-5
CASSPGLAVLERTQYF	TRBV28	TRBJ2-5
CASSGLAQETQYF	TRBV28	TRBJ2-5
CASSLETGGGNQPQHF	TRBV6-2/TRBV6-3	TRBJ1-5
CASSLSGGSPYEQYF	TRBV7-3	TRBJ2-7